This T cell receptor beta chain was sequenced in a study of CD8+ T cells in alopecia areata. In each case, RNA was isolated and then reverse transcribed into cDNA as the sequencing template. Sequenced by immunoSEQ multiplex PCR; TCRdb stores in-frame clones only, minus some. Among 200,000 or so clones, 43% were seen once, and the ten largest hold around 2.8%. In germline, CDR1 is SGHTA, CDR2 FQGNSA. V lost 2 bases to trimming and J lost 6 bases, with 11 bases between them. The CDR3 is 13 amino acids. The treatment: oral pan-JAK inhibitor, 5-10 mg twice daily. Sample: CD4+ T cells sorted from blood, taken at roughly week 36, from a patient treated with tofacitinib. The TCR sequence derives from a human donor with alopecia areata. This chain joins TRBV7-2 and TRBJ2-7; a possible D gene is TRBD1 (6 bases). CDR3 bases: TGTGCCAGCAGCTTATCACAGGGTTTCGAGCAGTACTTC. It yields the protein CASSLSQGFEQYF. Supplemented by reference TRBV7-2 and TRBJ2-7, the full variable domain reads GAGVSQSPSNKVTEKGKDVELRCDPISGHTALYWYRQSLGQGLEFLIYFQGNSAPDKSGLPSDRFSAERTGGSVSTLTIQRTQQEDSAVYLCASSLSQGFEQYFGPGTRLTVT.